The 23 T cell receptor beta chains below come from one sample, sequenced in a study of CD8 T cells in Susac syndrome. RNA, at roughly 0.45 to 1 ug, was reverse transcribed with random hexamers. TCRdb reanalysed the immunoSEQ multiplex PCR reads using MiXCR and keeps one entry per CDR3 protein. Of about 120,000 distinct CDR3 sequences listed, 90% to 95% were seen once; the top ten hold under 0.095%. The sequencing input was CD4+ T cells from PBMCs. The receptors were sampled from a human donor with multiple sclerosis.

V gene TRBV4-2 combines with J gene TRBJ1-2, with D unclear. This CDR3 is 11 amino acids long. V was pared by 6 bases and J by 4 bases, with 6 bases between. Germline V gene data show CDR1 as LGHNA and CDR2 as YNFKEQ. CDR3 DNA sequence: TGTGCCAGCAGAGTCGGCTATGGCTACACCTTC. Protein product: CASRVGYGYTF.

The chain uses TRBV3-1 and TRBJ2-7, with TRBD1 identical over 10 bases. The CDR3 has 14 residues. CDR1 and CDR2 (germline): LGHDT, YNNKEL (reference sequence). The V segment lost 1 base and the J segment 4 bases; nucleotides outside the gene matches: 1. The CDR3 sequence: CASSQGDRGYEQYF. CDR3 nucleotide sequence: TGTGCCAGCAGCCAAGGGGACAGGGGATACGAGCAGTACTTC.

Only a few counts were recorded for this clonotype. The chain links TRBV12-3 or TRBV12-4 to TRBJ1-5, with D maybe TRBD1 (5 bases). CDR3 length equals 14 residues. The V end was cut by 3 bases, the J end by 2 bases, with 8 bases between. CDR3 protein: CASSLRDGNQPQHF. DNA for the CDR3: TGTGCCAGCAGTTTGAGGGACGGCAATCAGCCCCAGCATTTT.

The chain recombines TRBV6-4 with TRBJ1-2, with 8 bases fitting TRBD1. CDR3 length equals 14 residues. Germline V lookup: CDR1 MRHNA, CDR2 SNTAGT. The V segment lost 6 bases and the J segment 6 bases; nucleotides outside the gene matches: 9. CDR3: CASSLDRESHGYTF. CDR3 nucleotides: TGTGCCAGCAGCCTGGACAGGGAGAGTCATGGCTACACCTTC.

The V call is TRBV9, the J call TRBJ2-6; the D is unclear. From germline, CDR1 is SGDLS and CDR2 YYNGEE. Trimming removed 0 bases at V and 0 bases at J, with 7 bases between. The CDR3 contains 16 residues. The CDR3 DNA reads TGTGCCAGCAGCGTAGCTAGAACCTCTGGGGCCAACGTCCTGACTTTC. It encodes CASSVARTSGANVLTF.

This chain connects TRBV12-3 or TRBV12-4 to TRBJ2-7; tentative D call: TRBD1 (6 bases). The CDR3 sequence is 15 residues long. V was trimmed by 6 bases and J by 3 bases, leaving 18 bases between them. The CDR3 here is CASSSKPDSFYEQYF. CDR3 in DNA: TGTGCCAGCAGCTCGAAACCGGACAGCTTCTACGAGCAGTACTTC.

V is TRBV19 and J is TRBJ2-2; 9 bases agree with TRBD1. The V gene end was trimmed by 5 bases and the J gene end by 3 bases; junction bases not matched to a gene: 4. This CDR3 has 15 residues. Per germline, CDR1 LNHDA and CDR2 SQIVND (reference sequence). CDR3 region: CASSPRDRDTGELFF. CDR3 nucleotide sequence: TGTGCCAGTAGTCCCCGGGACAGGGACACCGGGGAGCTGTTTTTT.

The rearrangement joins TRBV29-1 to TRBJ1-2; D is undetermined. V was pared by 5 bases and J by 2 bases, with 12 bases between. Germline CDR1 reads SQVTM; CDR2 reads ANQGSEA. This CDR3 is 13 amino acids long. CDR3 amino acids: CSVSSALNYGYTF. DNA for the CDR3: TGCAGCGTTAGCAGCGCCCTCAACTATGGCTACACCTTC.

This clonotype was counted between two and nine times. The chain uses TRBV5-6 and TRBJ1-2; D might be TRBD1 (6 bases). Germline loops: CDR1 SGHDT, CDR2 YYEEEE. This CDR3 has 13 amino acids. The ends were cut back, 5 bases at V and 2 bases at J, with 10 bases in the middle. The CDR3 loop is CASSRDTNYGYTF. In DNA form, the CDR3 reads TGTGCCAGCAGTCGGGACACCAACTATGGCTACACCTTC.

The V gene is TRBV30, the J gene TRBJ1-5, with TRBD1 matching over 10 bases. The V gene's germline CDR1 is GTSNPN and CDR2 SVGIG (reference sequence). Losses at the gene ends were 2 bases for V and 5 bases for J; bases not matched to a gene: 3. This CDR3 has 14 residues. The chain's CDR3 is CAWSRDRGHQPQHF. In DNA, the CDR3 is TGTGCCTGGAGTAGAGACAGGGGGCATCAGCCCCAGCATTTT.

The rearrangement links TRBV19 to TRBJ2-7; possibly TRBD1 or TRBD2 for D (6 bases each). The germline V and J ends were trimmed by 4 bases and 2 bases, with 24 bases remaining between them. The CDR3 length is 18 residues. The germline gives CDR1 LNHDA, CDR2 SQIVND (reference sequence). The CDR3 here is CASSNGPFGGGITYEQYF. CDR3 DNA sequence: TGTGCCAGTAGTAACGGCCCCTTTGGAGGGGGGATCACCTACGAGCAGTACTTC.

The chain is built from TRBV18 and TRBJ1-5, with D tentatively TRBD1 (6 bases). Germline V CDR1 and CDR2: KGHSH, LQKENI. With 4 bases removed from V and 4 bases from J, the gap between germline ends came to 17 bases. The CDR3 has 16 amino acids. CDR3 sequence reads: CASSLGGQSENQPQHF. The CDR3 DNA follows: TGTGCCAGCTCACTAGGGGGGCAGTCAGAAAATCAGCCCCAGCATTTT.

The chain employs TRBV5-1 and TRBJ2-2; TRBD2 aligns across 13 bases. CDR1 SGHRS and CDR2 YFSETQ come from the germline V gene. With V trimmed by 3 bases and J by 6 bases, 11 bases remained unmatched. CDR3 size: 18 residues. CDR3 bases: TGCGCCAGCAGCTCTACTGGACTAGCGGGGGCCCGGGCCGGGGAGCTGTTTTTT. Translation gives CASSSTGLAGARAGELFF.

This sequence joins TRBV18 and TRBJ1-5; D uncertain. This CDR3 is built from 13 residues. Germline V gene sequence: CDR1 KGHSH, CDR2 LQKENI. Trimming removed 2 bases from V and 5 bases from J, with 7 bases in between. CDR3 nucleotides: TGTGCCAGCTCACCAGGCAGCGATCAGCCCCAGCATTTT. It codes for CASSPGSDQPQHF.

This chain joins TRBV5-1 and TRBJ2-7; 8 bases are shared with TRBD1. The CDR3 length is 16 residues. J gave up 2 bases and V 4 bases, and 11 bases lay outside the gene matches. In germline, CDR1 is SGHRS, CDR2 YFSETQ. The CDR3 reads CASSPTDREKTYEQYF. The CDR3 region has the DNA TGCGCCAGCAGCCCCACGGACAGGGAAAAAACCTACGAGCAGTACTTC.

The rearrangement joins TRBV29-1 to TRBJ1-1, with D unresolved. The germline V gene has CDR1 SQVTM and CDR2 ANQGSEA. The CDR3 sequence is 11 residues long. V was cut by 3 bases and J by 4 bases, with 6 bases left in between. The CDR3 reads CSVEAGTEAFF. The CDR3 DNA is TGCAGCGTTGAGGCCGGCACTGAAGCTTTCTTT.

The rearrangement uses TRBV20-1 and TRBJ1-5; weak D call: TRBD1 (5 bases). Germline V lookup: CDR1 DFQATT, CDR2 SNEGSKA (reference sequence). Trimming shortened V by 7 bases and J by 0 bases, and 13 bases separated the two germline ends. CDR3 length equals 14 residues. The CDR3 sequence is CSVASGYSNQPQHF. In DNA form, the CDR3 reads TGCAGTGTCGCTTCAGGGTATAGCAATCAGCCCCAGCATTTT.

The rearrangement links TRBV28 to TRBJ2-2; possible D gene TRBD1, 5 bases. Germline V gene lookup returns CDR1 MDHEN and CDR2 SYDVKM. This CDR3 comprises 14 residues. The V and J ends lost 5 bases and 6 bases respectively, with 13 bases between them. The CDR3 protein is CASSPTEGAGELFF. In nucleotides, the CDR3 is TGTGCCAGCAGTCCCACGGAAGGGGCCGGGGAGCTGTTTTTT. The full variable domain, in which reference TRBV28 and TRBJ2-2 provide the parts outside the CDR3, is DVKVTQSSRYLVKRTGEKVFLECVQDMDHENMFWYRQDPGLGLRLIYFSYDVKMKEKGDIPEGYSVSREKKERFSLILESASTNQTSMYLCASSPTEGAGELFFGEGSRLTVL.

This chain connects TRBV2 to TRBJ1-4, with 7 bases fitting TRBD1. V lost 6 bases and J lost 7; bases outside the gene matches: 14. The CDR3 is made up of 16 amino acids. Per the germline V gene, CDR1 is SNHLY and CDR2 is FYNNEI. The CDR3 bases are TGTGCCAGCAGGGGGGACAGAGCCTCGATTTTTGAAAAACTGTTTTTT. It encodes CASRGDRASIFEKLFF.

The gene calls are TRBV12-3 or TRBV12-4 and TRBJ2-3, with D perhaps TRBD1 or TRBD2 (6 bases each). V gave up 6 bases and J gave up 0 bases, with 13 bases separating them. This CDR3 contains 15 residues. The CDR3 nucleotides are TGTGCCAGCAGGAGACTAGGGGGGAGCACAGATACGCAGTATTTT. Translation: CASRRLGGSTDTQYF.

The rearrangement uses TRBV28 and TRBJ1-2; 11 bases match TRBD1. V trimming: 6 bases; J trimming: 0 bases; junction bases outside the gene matches: 12. Germline CDR1 and CDR2: MDHEN and SYDVKM. The CDR3 covers 18 residues. The DNA of the CDR3 is TGTGCCAGCAGCTACCTCCGGACAGGGGGCGCAACTAACTATGGCTACACCTTC. Its translation is CASSYLRTGGATNYGYTF.

The genes are TRBV12-3 or TRBV12-4 and TRBJ2-2, with D perhaps matching TRBD1 (6 bases). This CDR3 contains 15 residues. V was cut by 4 bases and J by 4 bases, with 13 bases left in between. The CDR3 loop is CASSYREFSTGELFF. The CDR3 DNA reads as TGTGCCAGCAGTTACAGGGAATTTAGCACCGGGGAGCTGTTTTTT.

The V gene is TRBV4-2, the J gene TRBJ1-3, with no clear D. V lost 1 base to trimming and J lost 3 bases, with 13 bases between them. There are 16 residues in the CDR3. Germline V gene sequence: CDR1 LGHNA, CDR2 YNFKEQ. The CDR3 region is CASSQGAATNGNTIYF. In nucleotides, the CDR3 is TGTGCCAGCAGCCAAGGAGCAGCGACTAATGGAAACACCATATATTTT.